This section outlines one T cell receptor beta chain sequence together with its context. Its antigen is unknown. A much larger clone is a single base away; this may be a read error. The library came from three nested PCR rounds adapted from ARM-PCR protocols. TCRdb itself ran the multiplex PCR reads through MiXCR, one entry per CDR3 protein. The table includes under 80,000 distinct CDR3 sequences, more than 65% detected once. The CDR3 sequence is 14 residues long. Germline V gene data show CDR1 as MNHNS and CDR2 as SASEGT. This sample's RNA came from whole unsorted tissue. Distant lung tissue was collected more than 3 cm away from the tumor edge. Between August and November 2014, newly diagnosed, chemotherapy-naive lung cancer patients underwent thoracic surgery in China. This sample was included in a study of tumor and adjacent non-tumor tissue in lung cancer. Study-wide points: Higher tumor TCR diversity was associated with shorter survival. In normal lung, the top 100 clones were significantly more dominant than in tumor. Compared with tumor, normal lung showed significantly lower TCR diversity.

Input material: distant non-tumor lung tissue. This clonotype was obtained from a man in his fifties or sixties with non-small cell lung cancer. The chain joins TRBV6-1 to TRBJ1-4; tentative D call: TRBD1 (6 bases). CDR3: CASSEVGRGEKLSF. In DNA, the CDR3 is TGTGCCAGCAGTGAAGTGGGGAGGGGGGAAAAACTGTCTTTT.